The entry that follows covers one T cell receptor beta chain sequence. This sample is drawn from a study of regulatory T cells in long-lasting Graves disease. Building of the TCR beta libraries involved iRepertoire HTBI primers and Arm-PCR of CDR3 regions. TCRdb re-called the multiplex PCR reads with MiXCR, one entry per CDR3 protein. The data hold about 660,000 distinct CDR3 sequences, with about 30% observed a single time. The length of the CDR3 is 17 residues. Germline CDR1 SQVTM, CDR2 ANQGSEA. The J segment lost 5 bases and the V segment lost 4 bases, leaving 13 bases of the junction unmatched. Specified time point: persistent/refractory GD, antithyroid drugs over 5 years with positive TRAb. Extracted RNA from PBMCs served as the source of the TCR library.

The source material was peripheral blood mononuclear cells (PBMCs), sampled when the disease was refractory, from a patient treated with antithyroid drugs. The chain has TRBV29-1 and TRBJ2-7, with 14 bases lining up with TRBD2. The TCR sequence derives from a female donor with Graves disease. The CDR3 loop reads CSVVMRGGTSGRNEQYF. The CDR3 nucleotides are TGCAGCGTTGTGATGAGGGGCGGGACTAGCGGGAGAAACGAGCAGTACTTC.